The present T cell receptor (beta chain) was sequenced within a study of blood T cell repertoires in COVID-19. Here immunoSEQ multiplex PCR was the method, and the copy in TCRdb shows in-frame clones only, minus some. Of around 140,000 clones listed, about 85% are singletons. Germline V CDR1 and CDR2: KGHDR, SFDVKD. With 3 bases removed from V and 5 bases from J, the gap between germline ends came to 16 bases. The CDR3 loop spans 16 amino acids. The TCR originated in a human donor with COVID-19, enrolled during active disease. The donor label of this sample is uncertain. The chain uses TRBV24-1 and TRBJ2-1; perhaps TRBD1 as D (7 bases). The sample was peripheral blood. The DNA of the CDR3 is TGTGCCACCAGTGATAGGAGGGGGCGCGTCCACAATGAGCAGTTCTTC. The encoded protein is CATSDRRGRVHNEQFF.